Given below is one T cell receptor beta chain in context. The sample has other DNA sequences that encode this CDR3 too. The data were obtained in a study of blood T cell repertoires in COVID-19. Background on the study: Researchers got acute and convalescent COVID-19 samples from the United States, Italy and Spain. In each case, the material was cDNA or gDNA derived from T cells, B-cell-depleted T cells, or PBMCs.

Per germline, CDR1 DFQATT and CDR2 SNEGSKA (reference sequence). J gave up 9 bases and V 3 bases, and 4 bases lay outside the gene matches. This CDR3 spans 14 amino acids. Original methodology: Estimation of nucleated cell counts was performed using reference gene primer amplification. The table came from immunoSEQ multiplex PCR; TCRdb's copy has only in-frame clones and leaves some out. V, J and clone size were drawn from that table, and D and trimming were deduced from the DNA. The sample comprises 140,000 or so clones, around nine tenths of which are singletons, and roughly 8% rests with the top ten.

The sequencing input was peripheral blood. The sequence was obtained from a woman between 50 and 59 years old with active or convalescent COVID-19. V is TRBV20-1 and J is TRBJ2-1; 14 positions match TRBD2. The CDR3 reads CSASRLAGGGEQFF. DNA for the CDR3: TGCAGTGCTAGTCGACTAGCGGGGGGGGGTGAGCAGTTCTTC.